This is a list of T cell receptor beta chains from one sample in a study of OX40 agonist ivuxolimab in advanced cancers. The table came from immunoSEQ multiplex PCR; TCRdb's copy has only in-frame clones and leaves some out. There are tens of thousands of clones in the sample; approximately 91% occur only once, and 12% lies in the top ten. This sample comprised CD4+ or CD8+ T cells sorted from blood, obtained in a trial of the OX40 agonist ivuxolimab. Source of these receptors: an adult with an advanced solid tumor such as melanoma, head and neck, liver or kidney cancer. Each CDR3 is given with its conserved first and last residue.

V	CDR3
TRBV5-4	CASSLSSGPGEQYF
TRBV6-5	CASSLFYEQYF
TRBV27	CASSPDRGPDSNQPQHF
TRBV18	CASSPHGMEQFF
TRBV11-2	CASSFSGAEAFF
TRBV4-1	CASSQDKSADTQYF
TRBV27	CASSLGNSYEQYF
TRBV7-2	CASSSLGGSIAYEQYF
TRBV5-6	CASSLAGTGNTIYF
TRBV19	CASSPQLGPQTQYF
TRBV25-1	CASTRYNEQFF
TRBV27	CASSLSFRNEQYF
TRBV9	CASTKTVITDTQYF
TRBV7-9	CASSQPAGVTDTQYF
TRBV6-5	CASSRTGGDYGYTF
TRBV30	CAGTGGADPYEQYF
TRBV6-5	CASRTGGGWANVLTF
TRBV28	CASSLVDTDNEQFF
TRBV7-6	CASSLAGVHGYTF
TRBV7-9	CASSLDSDYEQYF
TRBV11-1	CASSWVSGGTYEQYF
TRBV29-1	CSVADIGAAHGYTF
TRBV4-3	CASSQSGSYEQYF
TRBV9	CASSASTAPDFGAGGEQYF
TRBV5-1	CASSLGDQIDTQYF
TRBV6-5	CASSPGGHSTDTQYF
TRBV19	CASSYSGTSGREQYF